The rows below give T cell receptor beta chains drawn from one sample of a study of cytomegalovirus exposure and HLA in healthy donors. TCRdb keeps only in-frame clones here, not all; method: immunoSEQ multiplex PCR. The data contain fewer than 200,000 clones, roughly 67% of them singletons. The specimen was PBMCs. The receptors shown here come from a woman aged 18-30 years in good health and CMV-seropositive. The CDR3 runs from the conserved cysteine through the conserved F or W. D genes are given only for firm matches. Expanded clones get a size class; other rows say once, few or many, or leave the size out.

J	V	size	D	DNA	CDR3
TRBJ2-7	TRBV29-1	.	TRBD1	TGCAGCGCGGTGACAGGGGGCTCCGGGGAGCAGTACTTC	CSAVTGGSGEQYF
TRBJ1-5	TRBV28	.	.	TGTGCCAGCAGTTTCTATGGCGGCCGGCCCCAGCATTTT	CASSFYGGRPQHF
TRBJ2-6	TRBV6-1	few	.	TGTGCCAGCAGTGATACAGTGTCTGGGGCCAACGTCCTGACTTTC	CASSDTVSGANVLTF
TRBJ2-7	TRBV27	.	TRBD2	TGTGCCAGCAGTTCTAGCGGGGGGATGAACGAGCAGTACTTC	CASSSSGGMNEQYF
TRBJ1-1	TRBV28	.	TRBD1	TGTGCCAGCAGGACCTACAGGGGCTCGGACACTGAAGCTTTCTTT	CASRTYRGSDTEAFF
TRBJ2-7	TRBV6-1	.	.	TGTGCCAGCAGTGAAGCGCAGGGCCTTTCCTACGAGCAGTACTTC	CASSEAQGLSYEQYF
TRBJ1-2	TRBV19	.	.	TGTGCCAGTACCCCGGGGACTTCAGGGCCCTCCGGCTACACCTTC	CASTPGTSGPSGYTF
TRBJ2-3	TRBV4-1	.	.	TGCGCCAGCAGCCAAGAGGAGCTAACAGATACGCAGTATTTT	CASSQEELTDTQYF
TRBJ2-1	TRBV25-1	.	.	TGTGCCAGCAGTGGGGAGACAGGTGAAGTGAATGAGCAGTTCTTC	CASSGETGEVNEQFF
TRBJ2-2	TRBV7-2	.	TRBD2	TGTGCCAGCAGCCCTGGGACTAGCGGGGGGGCCCCCGGGGAGCTGTTTTTT	CASSPGTSGGAPGELFF
TRBJ2-4	TRBV7-2	.	.	TGTGCCAGCAGCCGCGGTCGACCCGCCAAAAACATTCAGTACTTC	CASSRGRPAKNIQYF
TRBJ1-3	TRBV6-5	few	TRBD1	TGTGCCAGCAGTACAGGGGGTGCTGGAAACACCATATATTTT	CASSTGGAGNTIYF
TRBJ1-4	TRBV7-9	few	.	TGTGCCAGCAGCTTAGCCGGGAGCGGAGAAAAACTGTTTTTT	CASSLAGSGEKLFF
TRBJ2-7	TRBV29-1	.	TRBD2	TGCAGCGTTACTAGCGGGGGATACTACGAGCAGTACTTC	CSVTSGGYYEQYF
TRBJ1-4	TRBV6-1	.	TRBD1	TGTGCCAGCAGTCAACGAGGCAGGGACAGGGAAAAACTGTTTTTT	CASSQRGRDREKLFF
TRBJ2-2	TRBV27	.	.	TGTGCCAGCAGGGACGGGGGGAACACCGGGGAGCTGTTTTTT	CASRDGGNTGELFF
TRBJ1-2	TRBV5-6	.	.	TGTGCCAGCAGCTTGGGGACAGCTATTAACTATGGCTACACCTTC	CASSLGTAINYGYTF
TRBJ2-1	TRBV28	.	TRBD2	TGTGCCAGCACGGTCCAAAGCGGGGGGTTATCCTACAATGAGCAGTTCTTC	CASTVQSGGLSYNEQFF
TRBJ1-1	TRBV7-2	.	.	TGTGCCAGCAGCTTAGGGGTGGTAGGAGACACTGAAGCTTTCTTT	CASSLGVVGDTEAFF
TRBJ1-6	TRBV6-1	.	TRBD1	TGTGCCAGCAGTAAAGCGGGACAGGGGTTTGATTCACCCCTCCACTTT	CASSKAGQGFDSPLHF
TRBJ1-1	TRBV6-5	few	TRBD1	TGTGCCAGCCACGGGACAGGGAGGACTGAAGCTTTCTTT	CASHGTGRTEAFF
TRBJ1-4	TRBV9	once	.	TGTGCCAGCAGCGCGACCAGCTCCCGACAGTGGTCTGTGCCTGAAAAACTGTTTTTT	CASSATSSRQWSVPEKLFF
TRBJ1-1	TRBV5-1	.	.	TGCGCCAGCAGCCTCGACATGGGGAACACTGAAGCTTTCTTT	CASSLDMGNTEAFF
TRBJ2-1	TRBV19	.	.	TGTGCCAGTAACCTGGGGCAAAGCTCCTACAATGAGCAGTTCTTC	CASNLGQSSYNEQFF
TRBJ2-7	TRBV6-1	once	.	TGTGCCAGCAGTATAAGTCCCGACAACTCCTACGAGCAGTACTTC	CASSISPDNSYEQYF
TRBJ1-2	TRBV19	.	.	TGTGCCAGCCTCTTCGGACAGAGCCCCAACTATGGCTACACCTTC	CASLFGQSPNYGYTF
TRBJ2-7	TRBV29-1	.	TRBD2	TGCAGCGTTGTGGGCGGGGGGGAGTACGAGCAGTACTTC	CSVVGGGEYEQYF
TRBJ1-1	TRBV7-9	.	TRBD1	TGTGCCAGCAGCTTAGACAGGGGTGAAGCTTTCTTT	CASSLDRGEAFF
TRBJ1-1	TRBV2	few	.	TGTGCCAGCAGTGAAGACTCTGAAGCTTTCTTT	CASSEDSEAFF
TRBJ2-3	TRBV10-3	.	TRBD1	TGTGCCATCAGCCTAACAGGGGGAGGCACAGATACGCAGTATTTT	CAISLTGGGTDTQYF
TRBJ1-2	TRBV10-3	.	TRBD1	TGTGCCATCAGTGGCGCGACAGGGTTTACCAGCTACACCTTC	CAISGATGFTSYTF
TRBJ2-4	TRBV6-5	.	TRBD1	TGTGCCAGCAGTTACTCGTTCCGACAGGGCTACATTCAGTACTTC	CASSYSFRQGYIQYF
TRBJ1-4	TRBV6-5	.	TRBD1	TGTGCCACTGGGACAGGGAATGAAAAACTGTTTTTT	CATGTGNEKLFF
TRBJ2-1	TRBV10-3	.	TRBD2	TGTGCCATCACTAGCGGTCATGAGCAGTTCTTC	CAITSGHEQFF
TRBJ2-2	TRBV9	once	TRBD1	TGTGCCAGCAGCTCCCGGACAGGGGGTAGGACCGGGGAGCTGTTTTTT	CASSSRTGGRTGELFF
TRBJ2-7	TRBV18	.	TRBD1	TGTGCCAGCTCGCCCCAGAGGACAGGGCTGGACGAGCAGTACTTC	CASSPQRTGLDEQYF
TRBJ1-5	TRBV7-8	few	.	TGTGCCAGCAGCTTAGGTGGGAGGGAGAATCAGCCCCAGCATTTT	CASSLGGRENQPQHF
TRBJ1-1	TRBV5-1	.	.	TGCGCCAGCAGCTTGGCGGGGGAGAGGGGCACTGAAGCTTTCTTT	CASSLAGERGTEAFF
TRBJ1-3	TRBV2	.	.	TGTGCCAGCAGTGAGGAGGGTGCCTCTGGAAACACCATATATTTT	CASSEEGASGNTIYF
TRBJ2-1	TRBV9	few	.	TGTGCCAGCAGCGCTGGGCACTCCTCCTACAATGAGCAGTTCTTC	CASSAGHSSYNEQFF
TRBJ2-7	TRBV9	.	TRBD1	TGTGCCAGCAGCCCCCAGGACAGGGTCTACGAGCAGTACTTC	CASSPQDRVYEQYF
TRBJ1-2	TRBV29-1	few	TRBD1	TGCAGCGTTGTCCCGACAGGGGACTATGGCTACACCTTC	CSVVPTGDYGYTF